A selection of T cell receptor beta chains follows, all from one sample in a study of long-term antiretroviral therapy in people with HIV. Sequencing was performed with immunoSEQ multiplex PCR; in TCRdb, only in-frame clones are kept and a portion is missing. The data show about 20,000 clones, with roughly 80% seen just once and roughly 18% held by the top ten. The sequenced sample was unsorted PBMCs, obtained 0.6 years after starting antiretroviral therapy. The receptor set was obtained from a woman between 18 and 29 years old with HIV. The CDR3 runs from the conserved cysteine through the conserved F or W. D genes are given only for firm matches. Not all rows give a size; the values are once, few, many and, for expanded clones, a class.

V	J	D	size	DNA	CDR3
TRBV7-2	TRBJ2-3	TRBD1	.	TGTGCCAGCAGCTTGGGACAGGGGTCAGATACGCAGTATTTT	CASSLGQGSDTQYF
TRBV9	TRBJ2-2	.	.	TGTGCCAGCAGCGTAGACGAACAAACGGGATCCGGGGAGCTGTTTTTT	CASSVDEQTGSGELFF
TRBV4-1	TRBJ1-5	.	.	TGCGCCAGCAGCCAAGATTCTGACCCTTATAGCAATCAGCCCCAGCATTTT	CASSQDSDPYSNQPQHF
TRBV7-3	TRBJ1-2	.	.	TGTGCCAGCAGCCCGGGACCTCCGGTCTATGGCTACACCTTC	CASSPGPPVYGYTF
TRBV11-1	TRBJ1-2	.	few	TGTGCCAGCAGCTTAGGGGACTTCGGCACGCATGGCTACACCTTC	CASSLGDFGTHGYTF
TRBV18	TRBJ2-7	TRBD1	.	TGTGCCAGCTCACCACCGGGACAGGGGGCATACGAGCAGTACTTC	CASSPPGQGAYEQYF
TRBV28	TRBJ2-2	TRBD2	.	TGTGCCAGCAGTAAACCCTCCCTAGCGGCGAACACCGGGGAGCTGTTTTTT	CASSKPSLAANTGELFF
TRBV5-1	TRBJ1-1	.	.	TGCGCCAGCTCAGAGGGGGTCGGGGGCACTGAAGCTTTCTTT	CASSEGVGGTEAFF
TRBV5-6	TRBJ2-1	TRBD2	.	TGTGCCAGCAGCCAGGGACTAGTATCCTACAATGAGCAGTTCTTC	CASSQGLVSYNEQFF
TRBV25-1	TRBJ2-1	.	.	TGTGCCAGCAGTGAATTATCCCAGCGGGCGAGCTCCTACAATGAGCAGTTCTTC	CASSELSQRASSYNEQFF
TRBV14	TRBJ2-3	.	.	TGTGCCAGCAGCCTAGGTCTCACAGATACGCAGTATTTT	CASSLGLTDTQYF
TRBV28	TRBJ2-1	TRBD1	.	TGTGCCAGTCTTCCGGGACAGGGAACCTACAATGAGCAGTTCTTC	CASLPGQGTYNEQFF
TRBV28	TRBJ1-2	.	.	TGTGCCAGCAGTTTAGCAGGGGTGGCGAACTATGGCTACACCTTC	CASSLAGVANYGYTF
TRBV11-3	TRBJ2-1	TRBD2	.	TGTGCCAGCAGCTCTCGAACTAGCGACAATGAGCAGTTCTTC	CASSSRTSDNEQFF
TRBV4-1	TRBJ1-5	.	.	TGCGCCAGCAGCCAAGACGGGTGGGCTACCGGGACACTCGTTAATCAGCCCCAGCATTTT	CASSQDGWATGTLVNQPQHF
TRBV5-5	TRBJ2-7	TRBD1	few	TGTGCCAGCAGCTTAAGGGGGCAGGGTTTCTACGAGCAGTACTTC	CASSLRGQGFYEQYF
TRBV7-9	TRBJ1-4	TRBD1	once	TGTGCCAGCAGCTGGGGGACAGAGAAGTATGAAAAACTGTTTTTT	CASSWGTEKYEKLFF
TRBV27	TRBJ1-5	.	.	TGTGCCAGCAGTTTTTCCGGGGTCCAGCCCCAGCATTTT	CASSFSGVQPQHF
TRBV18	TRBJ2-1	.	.	TGTGCCAGCTTAGACCTAGGATCCTACAATGAGCAGTTCTTC	CASLDLGSYNEQFF
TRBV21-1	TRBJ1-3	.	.	TGTGCCCGTCTTGGCGGGACCTCCCCATTCGCCGGAAACACCATATATTTT	CARLGGTSPFAGNTIYF
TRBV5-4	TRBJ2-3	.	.	TGTGCCAGCTCCCGTCCGACCACAGATACGCAGTATTTT	CASSRPTTDTQYF
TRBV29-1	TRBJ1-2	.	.	TGCAGCGTTGATGGGGGGACCTTC	CSVDGGTF
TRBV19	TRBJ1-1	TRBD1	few	TGTGCCAGTAGTACGGGACAGGGATACACTGAAGCTTTCTTT	CASSTGQGYTEAFF
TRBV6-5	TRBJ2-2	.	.	TGTGCCAGCAGCCGAGTGAACACCGGGGAGCTGTTTTTT	CASSRVNTGELFF
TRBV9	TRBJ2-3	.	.	TGTGCCAGCAGCGTAGATTCCGGACAGACGCAGTATTTT	CASSVDSGQTQYF
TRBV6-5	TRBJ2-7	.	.	TGTGCCAGCAGTTTCTCGCTTTCCTCCTACGAGCAGTACTTC	CASSFSLSSYEQYF
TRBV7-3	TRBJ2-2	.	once	TGTGCCAGCAGCTTAGGGGGGGCCAACACCGGGGAGCTGTTTTTT	CASSLGGANTGELFF
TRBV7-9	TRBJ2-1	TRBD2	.	TGTGCCAGCAGCCCGGGGGGATACAATGAGCAGTTCTTC	CASSPGGYNEQFF
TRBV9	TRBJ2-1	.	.	TGTGCCAGCAGCGTTGAGGCCTCCTACAATGAGCAGTTCTTC	CASSVEASYNEQFF
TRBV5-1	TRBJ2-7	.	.	TGCGCCAGCAGCTGGGACAAACCCTACGAGCAGTACTTC	CASSWDKPYEQYF
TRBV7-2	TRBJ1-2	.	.	TGTGCCAGCAGCTTAGCCCCCCCCGGGGGGGGTGGGTATGGCTACACCTTC	CASSLAPPGGGGYGYTF
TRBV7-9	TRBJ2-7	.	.	TGTGCCAGCAGCTTAGCGGGCCCTACCTACGAGCAGTACTTC	CASSLAGPTYEQYF
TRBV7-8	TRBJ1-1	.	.	TGTGCCAGCAGCTTAGCGAAGGGGGAGGCTTTCTTT	CASSLAKGEAFF
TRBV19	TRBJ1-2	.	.	TGTGCCAGTAGTATACCTCTGGACGGCGATGGCTACACCTTC	CASSIPLDGDGYTF
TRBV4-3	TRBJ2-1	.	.	TGCGCCAGCAGCCAAGACTCTGGTGGCTTCTACAATGAGCAGTTCTTC	CASSQDSGGFYNEQFF
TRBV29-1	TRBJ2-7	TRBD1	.	TGCAGCGCTCGACAGGGGCCCTACGAGCAGTACTTC	CSARQGPYEQYF
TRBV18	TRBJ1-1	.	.	TGTGCCAGCTCACCAGAACAGTTGGGTAACACTGAAGCTTTCTTT	CASSPEQLGNTEAFF
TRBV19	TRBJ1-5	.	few	TGTGCCAGTAGTATAGATCTAGCAGGGAATCAGCCCCAGCATTTT	CASSIDLAGNQPQHF
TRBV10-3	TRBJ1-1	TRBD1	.	TGTGCCATCAGTGAGGACAGGGACAGCCCTGAAGCTTTCTTT	CAISEDRDSPEAFF
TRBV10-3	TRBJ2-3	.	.	TGTGCCATCAGTGATGGTTTGGAAAGCACAGATACGCAGTATTTT	CAISDGLESTDTQYF
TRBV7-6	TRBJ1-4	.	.	TGTGCCAGCAGCCCCCAGGCCGTCCTCACAACTAATGAAAAACTGTTTTTT	CASSPQAVLTTNEKLFF
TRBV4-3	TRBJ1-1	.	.	TGCGCCAGCTCCCACAGTATCATGAACACTGAAGCTTTCTTT	CASSHSIMNTEAFF
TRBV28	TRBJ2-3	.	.	TGTGCCAGCGGGAGCGATACGCAGTATTTT	CASGSDTQYF
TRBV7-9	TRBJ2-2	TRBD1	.	TGTGCCAGCAGGCCGGACAGGTGGGACACCGGGGAGCTGTTTTTT	CASRPDRWDTGELFF
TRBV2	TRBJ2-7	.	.	TGTGCCAGCAGTGAAAATGTCTACGAGCAGTACTTC	CASSENVYEQYF
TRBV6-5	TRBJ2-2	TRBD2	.	TGTGCCAGCAGTCGACTAGCGGGAGACACCGGGGAGCTGTTTTTT	CASSRLAGDTGELFF